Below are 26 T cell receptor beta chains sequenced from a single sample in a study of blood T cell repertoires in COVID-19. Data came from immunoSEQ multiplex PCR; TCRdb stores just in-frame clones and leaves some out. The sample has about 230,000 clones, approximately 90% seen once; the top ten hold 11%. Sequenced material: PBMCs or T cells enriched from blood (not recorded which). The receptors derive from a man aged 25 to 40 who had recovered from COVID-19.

CDR3 sequence: CAWSVRSASPLHF. DNA for the CDR3: TGTGCCTGGAGTGTACGGTCCGCATCACCCCTCCACTTT. The V gene is TRBV30, the J gene TRBJ1-6, with D unclear. This CDR3 has 13 residues. Between the trimmed V and J ends, which lost 0 bases and 10 bases, there was a span of 10 bases. The germline gives CDR1 GTSNPN, CDR2 SVGIG (reference sequence).

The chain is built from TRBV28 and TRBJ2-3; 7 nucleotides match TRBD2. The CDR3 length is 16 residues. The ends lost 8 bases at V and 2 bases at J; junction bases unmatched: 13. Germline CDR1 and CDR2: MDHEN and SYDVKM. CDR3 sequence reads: CASRVSGRAVTDTQYF. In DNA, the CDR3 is TGTGCCAGCCGGGTCAGTGGGAGGGCCGTCACAGATACGCAGTATTTT.

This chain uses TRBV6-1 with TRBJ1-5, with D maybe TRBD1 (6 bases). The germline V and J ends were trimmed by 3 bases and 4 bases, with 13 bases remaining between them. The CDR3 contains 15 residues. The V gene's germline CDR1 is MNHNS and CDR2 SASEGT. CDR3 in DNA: TGTGCCAGCAGTGATGGGAGGGGGAGAAATCAGCCCCAGCATTTT. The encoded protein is CASSDGRGRNQPQHF.

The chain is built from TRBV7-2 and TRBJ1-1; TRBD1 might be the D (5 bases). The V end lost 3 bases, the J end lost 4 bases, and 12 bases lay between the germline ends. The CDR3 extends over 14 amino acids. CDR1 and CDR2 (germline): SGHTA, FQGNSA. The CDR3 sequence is CASSLNGGGTEAFF. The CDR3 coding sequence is TGTGCCAGCAGCTTGAACGGGGGTGGCACTGAAGCTTTCTTT.

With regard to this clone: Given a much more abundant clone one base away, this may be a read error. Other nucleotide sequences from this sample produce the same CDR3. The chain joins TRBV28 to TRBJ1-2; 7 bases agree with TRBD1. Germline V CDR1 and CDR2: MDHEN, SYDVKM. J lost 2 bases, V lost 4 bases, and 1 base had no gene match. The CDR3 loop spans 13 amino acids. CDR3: CASSWGQNYGYTF. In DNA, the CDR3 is TGTGCCAGCAGTTGGGGACAGAACTATGGCTACACCTTC.

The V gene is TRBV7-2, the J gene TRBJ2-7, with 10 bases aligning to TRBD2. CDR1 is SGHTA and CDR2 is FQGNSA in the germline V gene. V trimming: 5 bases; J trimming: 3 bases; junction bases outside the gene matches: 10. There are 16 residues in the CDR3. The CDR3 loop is CASSPTASGRIYEQYF. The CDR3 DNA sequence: TGTGCCAGCAGCCCTACGGCTAGCGGGAGAATCTACGAGCAGTACTTC.

The CDR3 nucleotides are TGTGCCAGCAGCTTAGTTACTAACCCCTACGAGCAGTACTTC. As protein: CASSLVTNPYEQYF. The chain has TRBV7-2 and TRBJ2-7; unclear D gene. V was trimmed by 1 base and J by 2 bases, leaving 9 bases between them. Germline V lookup: CDR1 SGHTA, CDR2 FQGNSA. This CDR3 comprises 14 residues.

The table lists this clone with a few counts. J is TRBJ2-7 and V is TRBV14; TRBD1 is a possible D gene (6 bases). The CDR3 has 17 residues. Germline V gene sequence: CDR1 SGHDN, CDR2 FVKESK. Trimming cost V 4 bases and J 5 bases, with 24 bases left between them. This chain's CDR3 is CASSRPGHANRKDEQYF. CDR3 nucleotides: TGTGCCAGCAGCCGGCCGGGACACGCAAATAGGAAGGACGAGCAGTACTTC.

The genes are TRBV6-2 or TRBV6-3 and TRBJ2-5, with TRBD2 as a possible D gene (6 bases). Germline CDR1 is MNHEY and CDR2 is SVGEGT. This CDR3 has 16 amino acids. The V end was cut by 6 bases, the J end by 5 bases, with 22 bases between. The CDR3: CASSLRDQSRGETQYF. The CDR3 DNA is TGTGCCAGCAGCCTAAGAGACCAAAGCCGGGGGGAGACCCAGTACTTC.

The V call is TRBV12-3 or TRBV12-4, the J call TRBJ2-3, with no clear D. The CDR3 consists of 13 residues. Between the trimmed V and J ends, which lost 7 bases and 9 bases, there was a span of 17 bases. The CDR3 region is CASTPFPTQTQYF. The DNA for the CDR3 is TGTGCCAGCACCCCTTTTCCGACTCAAACGCAGTATTTT.

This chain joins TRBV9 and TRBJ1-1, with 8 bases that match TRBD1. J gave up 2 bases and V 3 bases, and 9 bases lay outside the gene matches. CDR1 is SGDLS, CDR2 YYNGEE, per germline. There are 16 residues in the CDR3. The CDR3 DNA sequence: TGTGCCAGCAGCGCCGGACAGGGCTTAATTAACACTGAAGCTTTCTTT. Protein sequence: CASSAGQGLINTEAFF.

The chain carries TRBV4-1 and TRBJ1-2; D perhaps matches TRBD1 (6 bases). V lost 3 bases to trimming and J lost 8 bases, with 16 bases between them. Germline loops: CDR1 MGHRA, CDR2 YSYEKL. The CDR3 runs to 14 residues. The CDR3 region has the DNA TGCGCCAGCAGCCACGTGGACAGTCCGGCCGGCTACACCTTC. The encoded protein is CASSHVDSPAGYTF.

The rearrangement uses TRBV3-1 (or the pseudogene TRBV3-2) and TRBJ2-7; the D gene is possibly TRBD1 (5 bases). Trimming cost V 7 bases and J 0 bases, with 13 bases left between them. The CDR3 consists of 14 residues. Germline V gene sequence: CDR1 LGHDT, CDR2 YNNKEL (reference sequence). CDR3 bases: TGTGCCAGCAAAGTCAGACAGCACTCCTACGAGCAGTACTTC. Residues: CASKVRQHSYEQYF.

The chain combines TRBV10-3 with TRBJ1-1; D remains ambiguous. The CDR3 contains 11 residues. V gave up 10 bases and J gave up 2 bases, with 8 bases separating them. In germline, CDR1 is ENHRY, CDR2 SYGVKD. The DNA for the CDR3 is TGTGCCAGCCGACATAACACTGAAGCTTTCTTT. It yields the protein CASRHNTEAFF.

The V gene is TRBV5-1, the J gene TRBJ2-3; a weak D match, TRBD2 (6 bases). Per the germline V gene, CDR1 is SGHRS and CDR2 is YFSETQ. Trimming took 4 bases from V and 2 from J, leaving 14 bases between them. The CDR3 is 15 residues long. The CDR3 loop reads CASSESGGTTDTQYF. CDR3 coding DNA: TGCGCCAGCAGCGAATCTGGCGGGACCACAGATACGCAGTATTTT.

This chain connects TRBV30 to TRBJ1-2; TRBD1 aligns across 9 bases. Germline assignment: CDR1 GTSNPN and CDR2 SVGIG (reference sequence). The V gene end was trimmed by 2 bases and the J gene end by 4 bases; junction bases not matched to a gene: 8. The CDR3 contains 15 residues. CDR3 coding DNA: TGTGCCTGGAGTCACGTCGACAGGGGGACCTATGGCTACACCTTC. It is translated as CAWSHVDRGTYGYTF.

The CDR3: CASSPWGGTEAFF. CDR3 bases: TGTGCCAGCAGCCCATGGGGGGGAACTGAAGCTTTCTTT. V and J are TRBV5-4 and TRBJ1-1; TRBD1 might be the D (5 bases). Trimming removed 4 bases at V and 5 bases at J, with 12 bases between. The CDR3 loop spans 13 amino acids. Germline V gene lookup returns CDR1 SGHNT and CDR2 YYREEE (reference sequence).

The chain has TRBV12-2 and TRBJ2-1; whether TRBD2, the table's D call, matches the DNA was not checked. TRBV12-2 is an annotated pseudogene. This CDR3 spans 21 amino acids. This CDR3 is CASRLALEIAGGHNWGNEQFF. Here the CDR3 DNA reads TGTGCAAGTCGCTTAGCGCTCGAAATAGCGGGGGGGCACAATTGGGGCAATGAGCAGTTCTTC.

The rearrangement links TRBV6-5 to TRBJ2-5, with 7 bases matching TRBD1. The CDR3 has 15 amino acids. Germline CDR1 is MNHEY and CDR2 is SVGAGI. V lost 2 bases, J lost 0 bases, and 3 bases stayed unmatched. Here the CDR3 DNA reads TGTGCCAGCAGTTACCTCGGACAGGACCAAGAGACCCAGTACTTC. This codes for CASSYLGQDQETQYF.

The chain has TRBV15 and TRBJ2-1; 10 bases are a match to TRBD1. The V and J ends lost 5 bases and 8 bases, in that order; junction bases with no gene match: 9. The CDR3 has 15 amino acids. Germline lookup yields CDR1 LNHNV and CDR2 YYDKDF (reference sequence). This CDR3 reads CATSSGTGDIHEQFF. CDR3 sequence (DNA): TGTGCCACCAGCTCGGGGACAGGGGATATCCATGAGCAGTTCTTC.

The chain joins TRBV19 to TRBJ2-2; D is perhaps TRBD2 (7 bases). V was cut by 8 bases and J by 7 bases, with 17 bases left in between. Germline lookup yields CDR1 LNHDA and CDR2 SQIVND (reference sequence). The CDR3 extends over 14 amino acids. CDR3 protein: CASGNRGASGELFF. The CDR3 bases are TGTGCCAGTGGAAACCGGGGGGCTAGCGGGGAGCTGTTTTTT.

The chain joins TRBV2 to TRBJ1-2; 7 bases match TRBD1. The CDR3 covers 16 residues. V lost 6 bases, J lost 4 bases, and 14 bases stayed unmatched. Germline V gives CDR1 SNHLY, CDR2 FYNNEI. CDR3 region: CASSRDSATLFYGYTF. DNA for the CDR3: TGTGCCAGCAGCCGGGACAGCGCTACCCTTTTCTATGGCTACACCTTC. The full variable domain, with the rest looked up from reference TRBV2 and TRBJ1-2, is EPEVTQTPSHQVTQMGQEVILRCVPISNHLYFYWYRQILGQKVEFLVSFYNNEISEKSEIFDDQFSVERPDGSNFTLKIRSTKLEDSAMYFCASSRDSATLFYGYTFGSGTRLTVV.

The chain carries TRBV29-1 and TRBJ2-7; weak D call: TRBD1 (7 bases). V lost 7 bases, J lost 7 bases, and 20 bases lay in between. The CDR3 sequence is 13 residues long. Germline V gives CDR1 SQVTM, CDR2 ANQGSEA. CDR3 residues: CSAAGRGDLEQYF. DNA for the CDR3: TGCAGCGCAGCCGGCAGGGGGGACTTGGAGCAGTACTTC.

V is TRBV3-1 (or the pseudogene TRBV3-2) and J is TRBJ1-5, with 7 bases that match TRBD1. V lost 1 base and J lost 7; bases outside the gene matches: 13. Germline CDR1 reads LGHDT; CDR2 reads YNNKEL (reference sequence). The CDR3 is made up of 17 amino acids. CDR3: CASSQGRTGGGGQPQHF. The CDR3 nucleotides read TGTGCCAGCAGCCAAGGCAGGACAGGCGGGGGGGGCCAGCCCCAGCATTTT.

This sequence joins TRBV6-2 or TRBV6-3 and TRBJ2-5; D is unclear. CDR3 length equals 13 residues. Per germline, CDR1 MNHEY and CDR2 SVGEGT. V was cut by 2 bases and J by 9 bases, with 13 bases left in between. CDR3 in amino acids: CASSYSLARAQYF. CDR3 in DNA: TGTGCCAGCAGTTACAGTTTGGCACGGGCCCAGTACTTC.

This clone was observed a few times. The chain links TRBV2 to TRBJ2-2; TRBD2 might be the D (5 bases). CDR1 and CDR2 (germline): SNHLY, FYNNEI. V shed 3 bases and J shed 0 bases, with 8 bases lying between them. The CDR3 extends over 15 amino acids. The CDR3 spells CASSEQRTNTGELFF. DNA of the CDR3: TGTGCCAGCAGTGAGCAGCGGACGAACACCGGGGAGCTGTTTTTT.